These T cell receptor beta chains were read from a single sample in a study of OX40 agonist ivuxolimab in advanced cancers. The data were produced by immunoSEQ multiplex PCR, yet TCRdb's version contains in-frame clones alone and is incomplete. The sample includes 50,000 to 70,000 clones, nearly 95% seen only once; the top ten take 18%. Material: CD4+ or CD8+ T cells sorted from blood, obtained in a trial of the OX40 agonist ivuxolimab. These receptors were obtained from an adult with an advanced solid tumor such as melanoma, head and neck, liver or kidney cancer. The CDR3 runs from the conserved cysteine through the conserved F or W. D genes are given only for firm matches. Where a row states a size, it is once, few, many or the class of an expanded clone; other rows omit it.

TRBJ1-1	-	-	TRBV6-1	TGTGCCAGCAGTGACTGGCTGATCCCTGAAGCTTTCTTT	CASSDWLIPEAFF
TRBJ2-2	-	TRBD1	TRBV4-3	TGCGCCAGCAGCCAAGAACAGGGGGTCACCGGGGAGCTGTTTTTT	CASSQEQGVTGELFF
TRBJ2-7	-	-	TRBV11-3	TGTGCCAGCAGTTATCCGGGCCACACCTACGAGCAGTACTTC	CASSYPGHTYEQYF
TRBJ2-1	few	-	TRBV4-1	TGCGCCAGCAGCCAAGCGAGCACCTACAATGAGCAGTTCTTC	CASSQASTYNEQFF
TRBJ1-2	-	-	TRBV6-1	TGTGCCAGCAGTGAATGGGCTACCTATGGCTACACCTTC	CASSEWATYGYTF
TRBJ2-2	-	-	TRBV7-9	TGTGCCAGCAGCTTATTCTCCGGGGAGCTGTTTTTT	CASSLFSGELFF
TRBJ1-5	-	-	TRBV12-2	TGTGCAAGTCGCTTTGTCCAACGGGACAGGGCTGCTGGCAATCAGCCCCAGCATTTT	CASRFVQRDRAAGNQPQHF
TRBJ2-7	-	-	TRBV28	TGTGCCAGCAGTTTACTACAAGACTACGAGCAGTACTTC	CASSLLQDYEQYF
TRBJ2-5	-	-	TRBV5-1	TGCGCCACCGGGCGGGATCGCGTCGGGACCCAGTACTTC	CATGRDRVGTQYF
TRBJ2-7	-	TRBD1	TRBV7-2	TGTGCCAGCAGCCCCGACAGGGCTTTATACTTC	CASSPDRALYF
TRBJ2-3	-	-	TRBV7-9	TGTGCCAGCAGCTCGGCGGACCGGGCGGATACGCAGTATTTT	CASSSADRADTQYF
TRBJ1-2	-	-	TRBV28	TGTGCCAGCAGTCCTCAGGCTCTCTATGGCTACACCTTC	CASSPQALYGYTF
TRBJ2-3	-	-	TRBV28	TGTGCCAGCAGCTTACAGACGGGTTACCGACATACAGATACGCAGTATTTT	CASSLQTGYRHTDTQYF
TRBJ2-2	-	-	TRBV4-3	TGCGCCAGCAGCCAAGTGACTAATCGCCTTGGCGGGGAGCTGTTTTTT	CASSQVTNRLGGELFF
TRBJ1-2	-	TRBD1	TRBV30	TGTGCAGCTCGACAGGGGGCGGCTGGCTACACCTTC	CAARQGAAGYTF
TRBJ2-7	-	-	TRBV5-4	TGTGCCAGCAGCTTGGACAGGGATGGGCCCTACGAGCAGTACTTC	CASSLDRDGPYEQYF
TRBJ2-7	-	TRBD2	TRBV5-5	TGTGCCAGCAGCTATCTAGCGGGAGGGCCGTTCCACGAGCAGTACTTC	CASSYLAGGPFHEQYF
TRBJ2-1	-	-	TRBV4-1	TGCGCCAGCAGCCAAGCTGGAATCCAGGGGAGCCTCCCGTTCTACAATGAGCAGTTCTTC	CASSQAGIQGSLPFYNEQFF
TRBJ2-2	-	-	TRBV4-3	TGCGCCAGCAGCCCGCTGTGGGGCGGAGAAATTTTCAACACCGGGGAGCTGTTTTTT	CASSPLWGGEIFNTGELFF
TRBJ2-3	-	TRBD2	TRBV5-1	TGCGCCAGCAGCTTGTCGGCTAGCGGATCCACAGATACGCAGTATTTT	CASSLSASGSTDTQYF
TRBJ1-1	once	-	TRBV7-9	TGTGCCAGCAGCTTAATTGGCGGGGCGGAAGCTTTCTTT	CASSLIGGAEAFF
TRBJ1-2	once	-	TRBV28	TGTGCCAGCAGCCAAAATCCACCGGGATCTTATGGCTACACCTTC	CASSQNPPGSYGYTF
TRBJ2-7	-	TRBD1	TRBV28	TGTGCCAGCAGTTTAGTTTTCCAGGACAGGGACCTTTACGAGCAGTACTTC	CASSLVFQDRDLYEQYF
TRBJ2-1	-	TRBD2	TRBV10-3	TGTGCCATCAGTGGGGGACTAGCAGAAGAGTACAATGAGCAGTTCTTC	CAISGGLAEEYNEQFF
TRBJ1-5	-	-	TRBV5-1	TGCGCCAGCAGCTTGGTTGCCACCCCACCCCATGATAGCAATCAGCCCCAGCATTTT	CASSLVATPPHDSNQPQHF
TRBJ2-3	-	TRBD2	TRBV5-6	TGTGCCAGCAGCTTACAGACTAGCGGGAGGGCCATCGATACGCAGTATTTT	CASSLQTSGRAIDTQYF
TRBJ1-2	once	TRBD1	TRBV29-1	TGCAGCGTCGTTCCTTGGACAGGGAGAGACTATGGCTACACCTTC	CSVVPWTGRDYGYTF